This T cell receptor (beta chain) was recorded in a study of T cells in Graves' hyperthyroidism and ophthalmopathy. Study context: Peripheral blood was obtained at initial diagnosis, preceding any treatment. Study results and caveats: Stable hyperthyroidism was told apart from ophthalmopathy by a model built on 13 V-J features.

Amplification targeted TCR beta CDR3 regions from RNA transcripts. The primer set for the first-round RT-PCR of the TCR CDR3 was HTBI. TCRdb recomputed calls from the multiplex PCR reads with MiXCR, one row per CDR3 protein. The sample yields over 700,000 distinct CDR3 sequences, roughly 40% seen once. V lost 0 bases to trimming and J lost 8 bases, with 10 bases between them. The CDR3 is 13 residues long. The germline V gene encodes CDR1 LNHDA and CDR2 SQIVND (reference sequence). This clonotype has a handful of counts. Its antigen is not identified. This clonotype was obtained from a man younger than 35 with Graves' hyperthyroidism. This chain joins TRBV19 and TRBJ1-1; D ambiguous. Input material: blood. CDR3 nucleotide sequence: TGTGCCAGTAGTATAGATTGGGGTGGGGAAGCTTTCTTT. Encoded protein: CASSIDWGGEAFF.